This T cell receptor (beta chain) was obtained from a study of control samples from healthy donors and cancer patients. TCRdb's table, derived via immunoSEQ multiplex PCR, lists solely in-frame clones and lacks some. The sample holds 120,000 or so clones; approximately 89% are singletons and the top ten take roughly 2.8%. This CDR3 region has 16 residues. Germline V CDR1 and CDR2: SGHTA, FQGNSA. V lost 0 bases and J lost 0, with 9 bases in between. This chain uses TRBV7-2 with TRBJ1-3; perhaps TRBD1 as D (6 bases). The receptor's source is a man aged 60 to 69 in good health. Material for sequencing was blood. CDR3 protein: CASSLATGFSGNTIYF. CDR3 coding DNA: TGTGCCAGCAGCTTAGCGACAGGATTCTCTGGAAACACCATATATTTT. The full variable domain, with the rest looked up from reference TRBV7-2 and TRBJ1-3, is GAGVSQSPSNKVTEKGKDVELRCDPISGHTALYWYRQSLGQGLEFLIYFQGNSAPDKSGLPSDRFSAERTGGSVSTLTIQRTQQEDSAVYLCASSLATGFSGNTIYFGEGSWLTVV.